This passage covers 10 T cell receptor beta chains from one sample sequenced in a study of regulatory T cells in long-lasting Graves disease. Time point specified: newly diagnosed GD, antithyroid drugs for less than 3 months. RNA from PBMCs was the source of the TCR library. The TCR beta library used iRepertoire HTBI primers with Arm-PCR amplification of CDR3. TCRdb processed the multiplex PCR reads anew with MiXCR; each CDR3 protein has one entry. The sample records 300,000 to 400,000 distinct CDR3 sequences, 18% being singletons. The sample consisted of peripheral blood mononuclear cells (PBMCs), taken at new diagnosis, from a patient treated with antithyroid drugs. The receptors here all came from a female donor with Graves disease.

V is TRBV4-1 and J is TRBJ2-2; no clear D. The CDR3 loop spans 16 amino acids. CDR1 is MGHRA and CDR2 is YSYEKL in the germline V gene. Trimming pared 4 bases from V and 5 bases from J, leaving 17 bases between. The CDR3 is CASSPTFLVGTGELFF. For the CDR3, the DNA is TGCGCCAGCAGCCCCACCTTTCTCGTCGGAACCGGGGAGCTGTTTTTT.

At least ten counts were recorded for this clonotype. The chain employs TRBV4-1 and TRBJ1-5, with 7 bases matching TRBD1. The length of the CDR3 is 13 residues. The V and J ends lost 0 bases and 11 bases, in that order; junction bases with no gene match: 4. CDR1 and CDR2 (germline): MGHRA, YSYEKL. The CDR3 spells CASSQEQGGAQHF. The CDR3 region has the DNA TGCGCCAGCAGCCAAGAGCAGGGGGGTGCCCAGCATTTT.

This clonotype has a handful of counts. The V gene is TRBV4-1, the J gene TRBJ2-3, with D perhaps matching TRBD1 (6 bases). V was cut by 0 bases and J by 6 bases, with 10 bases left in between. The V gene's germline CDR1 is MGHRA and CDR2 YSYEKL. The CDR3 length is 14 residues. The CDR3 DNA reads as TGCGCCAGCAGCCAAGAACCAGGGGTGGATACGCAGTATTTT. It encodes CASSQEPGVDTQYF.

With regard to this clonotype: A much larger clone differs by one base, so this may be a read error. The CDR3 does not close with the conserved phenylalanine or tryptophan, likely indicating a read error. This chain joins TRBV20-1 and TRBJ1-1; no firm D call. The CDR3 covers 12 residues. The germline CDR1 and CDR2 sequences are DFQATT and SNEGSKA (reference sequence). Trimming cost V 4 bases and J 4 bases, with 10 bases left between them. The CDR3 region is CSAKKGATEAFL. The CDR3 DNA sequence: TGCAGTGCTAAAAAGGGTGCCACTGAAGCTTTCCTT.

In this sample, this clonotype turned up many times. The chain carries TRBV5-1 and TRBJ1-1; D call uncertain. Germline loops: CDR1 SGHRS, CDR2 YFSETQ. The V gene lost 6 bases and the J gene lost 1 base, with 10 bases spanning the gap. CDR3 size: 13 residues. For the CDR3, the DNA is TGCGCCAGCACTCCGCATGAGAACACTGAAGCTTTCTTT. It translates to CASTPHENTEAFF.

J is TRBJ2-1 and V is TRBV2, with 9 bases identical to TRBD2. Germline trimming cut 6 bases from V and 4 bases from J; bases unmatched to any gene: 7. This CDR3 is 15 amino acids long. The germline gives CDR1 SNHLY, CDR2 FYNNEI. CDR3 nucleotide sequence: TGTGCCAGCAGGCTAGCGGGGACGCCATACAATGAGCAGTTCTTC. Protein product: CASRLAGTPYNEQFF.

In this sample, this clonotype turned up once. Possible read error: a much larger clone is one base away. The chain recombines TRBV15 with TRBJ2-3; D remains unclear. The J call may be in error: the DNA end matches TRBJ2-7 better. Germline assignment: CDR1 LNHNV and CDR2 YYDKDF (reference sequence). The CDR3 runs to 16 residues. In DNA, the CDR3 is TGTGCCACCAGCAGAGATCTGAGTGGTTCCTACAATGAGCAGTACTTC. Translation gives CATSRDLSGSYNEQYF.

This clonotype was counted many times. The V gene is TRBV9, the J gene TRBJ2-1, with D unresolved. The V gene lost 0 bases and the J gene lost 9 bases, with 10 bases spanning the gap. This CDR3 is built from 13 residues. CDR1 is SGDLS and CDR2 is YYNGEE in the germline V gene. CDR3 DNA: TGTGCCAGCAGCGTAGCTCTGGGGTTTGAGCAGTTCTTC. It specifies CASSVALGFEQFF.

This clonotype was seen ten or more times. The genes are TRBV29-1 and TRBJ2-7, with D possibly TRBD2 on 6 matching bases. The CDR3 length is 14 residues. The germline CDR1 and CDR2 sequences are SQVTM and ANQGSEA. V was cut by 2 bases and J by 5 bases, with 16 bases left in between. The CDR3 DNA sequence: TGCAGCGTTGAAACGGGAGCGGTTGGCGACGAGCAGTACTTC. Encoded protein: CSVETGAVGDEQYF.

This clonotype was observed many times. The chain combines TRBV18 with TRBJ1-1; D remains ambiguous. Germline-derived CDR1 and CDR2 are KGHSH and LQKENI. V was pared by 8 bases and J by 2 bases, with 12 bases between. This CDR3 comprises 13 residues. For the CDR3, the DNA is TGTGCCAGCAGCCCTCCGGGAAACACTGAAGCTTTCTTT. Translated: CASSPPGNTEAFF.